This entry lists 4 T cell receptor beta chains sequenced from one sample in a study of T-cell reconstitution after alpha-beta-depleted transplantation in children. Molecular barcoding with unique molecular identifiers was used for the TCRbeta library. TCRdb independently ran MiXCR on the PCR reads; one entry per CDR3 protein. Of 500,000 to 650,000 distinct CDR3 sequences listed, 10% to 12% are singletons. The specimen comprised PBMCs, mostly from graft donor cells, sampled 180 days after TCRalphabeta/CD19-depleted stem cell transplant. Receptors were obtained from a female patient between 2 and 15 years old who had a stem cell transplant for aplastic anemia, so the T cells may come from the graft donor.

The rearrangement uses TRBV4-2 and TRBJ2-7; the D is unclear. The germline gives CDR1 LGHNA, CDR2 YNFKEQ. Trimming stripped 0 bases from V and 3 bases from J, with 6 bases between. The length of the CDR3 is 13 residues. CDR3 protein: CASSQDGSYEQYF. The CDR3 coding sequence is TGTGCCAGCAGCCAAGACGGAAGCTACGAGCAGTACTTC.

This clonotype was seen only a few times. The rearrangement uses TRBV7-9 and TRBJ2-5, with D tentatively TRBD1 or TRBD2 (7 bases each). V was shortened by 5 bases and J by 5 bases, with 21 bases between the two germline ends. CDR3 length equals 16 residues. The germline CDR1 and CDR2 sequences are SEHNR and FQNEAQ (reference sequence). CDR3: CASSIGRRGPGETQYF. The CDR3 DNA reads as TGTGCCAGCAGCATCGGGAGGAGGGGGCCCGGGGAGACCCAGTACTTC. The full variable domain, its missing parts supplied by reference TRBV7-9 and TRBJ2-5, is DTGVSQNPRHKITKRGQNVTFRCDPISEHNRLYWYRQTLGQGPEFLTYFQNEAQLEKSRLLSDRFSAERPKGSFSTLEIQRTEQGDSAMYLCASSIGRRGPGETQYFGPGTRLLVL.

Many counts were recorded for this clonotype. The CDR3 spells CASSQVGSQILSYEQYF. CDR3 coding DNA: TGTGCCAGCAGCCAAGTGGGCTCCCAAATCCTTTCCTACGAGCAGTACTTC. V is TRBV4-2 and J is TRBJ2-7; the D is unclear. Germline CDR1 and CDR2: LGHNA and YNFKEQ. The V and J ends lost 1 base and 1 base respectively, with 17 bases between them. The length of the CDR3 is 17 residues.

This clonotype was observed a handful of times. The chain employs TRBV18 and TRBJ2-5, with unresolved D. CDR3 size: 15 residues. The V gene lost 1 base and the J gene lost 5 bases, with 14 bases spanning the gap. Per germline, CDR1 KGHSH and CDR2 LQKENI. The CDR3 protein is CASSPRSGDGETQYF. In DNA form, the CDR3 reads TGTGCCAGCTCACCACGGTCTGGCGATGGGGAGACCCAGTACTTC.